This T cell receptor beta chain is from a study of T cell responses to AZD1222 COVID-19 vaccine. The sample holds one count of this clone. Its matching antigen is unknown. Study-wide results and limits: Spike-specific TCR breadth and depth went up after people got two AZD1222 doses.

Sequenced by immunoSEQ multiplex PCR; TCRdb stores in-frame clones only, minus some. The sample comprises roughly 120,000 clones, under 95% of which are singletons, and approximately 5.1% rests with the top ten. This CDR3 spans 15 amino acids. V dropped 4 bases and J dropped 0 bases, with 10 bases sitting between them. CDR1 and CDR2 from the germline V gene are SGHRS and YFSETQ. The TCR originated in an adult who received the AZD1222 COVID-19 vaccine. The V gene is TRBV5-1, the J gene TRBJ1-4; D is unclear. This sample comprised peripheral blood, obtained 28 days after the second AZD1222 dose. Here the CDR3 reads CASSPGRATNEKLFF. The CDR3 DNA is TGCGCCAGCAGCCCTGGGAGAGCAACTAATGAAAAACTGTTTTTT. The variable domain in full, with the rest retrieved from reference TRBV5-1 and TRBJ1-4, is KAGVTQTPRYLIKTRGQQVTLSCSPISGHRSVSWYQQTPGQGLQFLFEYFSETQRNKGNFPGRFSGRQFSNSRSEMNVSTLELGDSALYLCASSPGRATNEKLFFGSGTQLSVL.